The 31 T cell receptor beta chains given below trace back to one sample, sequenced in a study of blood T cell repertoires in COVID-19. Sequencing was performed with immunoSEQ multiplex PCR; in TCRdb, only in-frame clones are kept and a portion is missing. The sample yields 250,000 to 300,000 clones, approximately 91% seen once. The sample was peripheral blood. Receptor source: a middle-aged woman who had recovered from COVID-19.

The CDR3 DNA sequence: TGTGCCAGCAGCTTCCAAGCGGATTACAATGAGCAGTTCTTC. Translating it yields CASSFQADYNEQFF. The rearrangement uses TRBV7-3 and TRBJ2-1, with a weak D call TRBD2 (5 bases). Germline assignment: CDR1 SGHTA and CDR2 FQGTGA. Trimming took off 3 bases at V and 4 bases at J, with 10 bases between the two ends. The CDR3 loop spans 14 amino acids.

The rearrangement joins TRBV27 to TRBJ1-4, with D possibly matching TRBD1 (6 bases). This CDR3 region has 14 residues. CDR1 MNHEY and CDR2 SMNVEV come from the germline V gene (reference sequence). V was pared by 2 bases and J by 10 bases, with 14 bases between. The CDR3 spells CASSLRTESAKLFF. The CDR3, as DNA: TGTGCCAGCAGTTTAAGGACAGAGTCTGCAAAACTGTTTTTT.

This chain joins TRBV13 and TRBJ2-1; 9 bases fit TRBD2. With V trimmed by 5 bases and J by 8 bases, 10 bases remained unmatched. Germline V gene data show CDR1 as PRHDT and CDR2 as FYEKMQ (reference sequence). This CDR3 spans 15 amino acids. The CDR3 nucleotides read TGTGCCAGCAGCCCGGGGGCTAGCGGGGACGATGAGCAGTTCTTC. It translates to CASSPGASGDDEQFF.

V is TRBV10-2 and J is TRBJ2-1, with a possible D match to TRBD2 (5 bases). The ends were cut back, 0 bases at V and 10 bases at J, with 13 bases in the middle. CDR1 is WSHSY, CDR2 SAAADI, per germline. The CDR3 length is 14 residues. The CDR3 reads CASSESQIGGEQFF. The CDR3 nucleotides are TGCGCCAGCAGTGAGTCTCAAATAGGCGGGGAGCAGTTCTTC.

The genes are TRBV28 and TRBJ2-7, with a weak D call TRBD2 (6 bases). Germline assignment: CDR1 MDHEN and CDR2 SYDVKM. The length of the CDR3 is 13 residues. Between the trimmed V and J ends, which lost 7 bases and 3 bases, there was a span of 13 bases. CDR3 residues: CASTGGIGYEQYF. As DNA, the CDR3 is TGTGCCAGCACGGGCGGGATAGGCTACGAGCAGTACTTC.

The chain recombines TRBV3-1 (or the pseudogene TRBV3-2) with TRBJ2-5, with a tentative D call TRBD2 (5 bases). Germline V gene lookup returns CDR1 LGHDT and CDR2 YNNKEL (reference sequence). The V and J ends lost 2 bases and 2 bases respectively, with 6 bases between them. The CDR3 spans 13 residues. CDR3 sequence: CASSQPGQETQYF. The CDR3, as DNA: TGTGCCAGCAGCCAACCGGGACAAGAGACCCAGTACTTC.

This clone has more than one count but fewer than ten. The chain has TRBV30 and TRBJ1-6; 8 nucleotides agree with TRBD1. Trimming at V came to 4 bases and at J to 7 bases, leaving 3 bases not matched to a gene. This CDR3 comprises 13 residues. Germline V CDR1 and CDR2: GTSNPN, SVGIG (reference sequence). The CDR3 sequence is CAWNGQGNSPLHF. The CDR3 DNA is TGTGCCTGGAATGGACAGGGAAATTCACCCCTCCACTTT.

The V call is TRBV7-8, the J call TRBJ2-1; TRBD2 aligns across 9 bases. In germline, CDR1 is SGHVS, CDR2 FQNEAQ. V was pared by 6 bases and J by 4 bases, with 28 bases of the junction left unmatched. There are 22 residues in the CDR3. The CDR3 protein is CASRSHRPASGTSRSLYNEQFF. CDR3 in DNA: TGTGCCAGCAGGTCGCACCGCCCTGCTAGCGGGACATCCAGATCCCTTTACAATGAGCAGTTCTTC.

This rearrangement joins TRBV5-6 to TRBJ2-5, with D tentatively TRBD1 (6 bases). Germline V CDR1 and CDR2: SGHDT, YYEEEE. The CDR3 extends over 14 amino acids. Trimming cost V 4 bases and J 3 bases, with 13 bases left between them. CDR3: CASSKSHREETQYF. The CDR3 coding sequence is TGTGCCAGCAGCAAATCCCACAGGGAAGAGACCCAGTACTTC.

The rearrangement joins TRBV15 to TRBJ2-1, with 10 positions matching TRBD2. The germline V gene has CDR1 LNHNV and CDR2 YYDKDF (reference sequence). The CDR3 runs 17 residues. J gave up 6 bases and V 1 base, and 9 bases lay outside the gene matches. In DNA, the CDR3 is TGTGCCACCAGCAGAGCCGAGCTAGCGGGAGTGATCAATGAGCAGTTCTTC. Translation gives CATSRAELAGVINEQFF.

This clone was detected once. The CDR3 DNA follows: TGCGCCAGCGGAGCGGGGGGCTCTGGAAACACCATATATTTT. This gives the protein CASGAGGSGNTIYF. The rearrangement uses TRBV5-1 and TRBJ1-3; possibly TRBD1 for D (5 bases). CDR1 SGHRS and CDR2 YFSETQ come from the germline V gene. The V end was cut by 7 bases, the J end by 0 bases, with 11 bases between. This CDR3 spans 14 amino acids.

The gene calls are TRBV7-8 and TRBJ2-1, with D possibly matching TRBD1 (5 bases). Per the germline V gene, CDR1 is SGHVS and CDR2 is FQNEAQ. The CDR3 is 15 amino acids. Between the trimmed V and J ends, which lost 3 bases and 1 base, there was a span of 10 bases. CDR3 bases: TGTGCCAGCAGCTTGTCGCAGGGATCCTACAATGAGCAGTTCTTC. Its protein product is CASSLSQGSYNEQFF.

The chain is built from TRBV27 and TRBJ2-6; tentative D call: TRBD1 (5 bases). Trimming took off 3 bases at V and 2 bases at J, with 11 bases between the two ends. This CDR3 is 16 amino acids long. Looked up from germline, CDR1 is MNHEY and CDR2 is SMNVEV (reference sequence). DNA of the CDR3: TGTGCCAGCAGTTTCCAGGGTTCAGCTGGGGCCAACGTCCTGACTTTC. Protein sequence: CASSFQGSAGANVLTF.

The rearrangement joins TRBV4-1 to TRBJ2-4; maybe TRBD2 (6 bases). CDR3 length: 17 residues. Trimming took off 1 base at V and 4 bases at J, with 17 bases between the two ends. CDR1 MGHRA and CDR2 YSYEKL come from the germline V gene. Written as DNA, the CDR3 is TGCGCCAGCAGCCAAGGCCCAGCGGAGGGAACGAAAAACATTCAGTACTTC. Its protein is CASSQGPAEGTKNIQYF.

The chain recombines TRBV12-3 or TRBV12-4 with TRBJ1-2; D possibly corresponds to TRBD1 (5 bases). Trimming took 6 bases from V and 5 from J, leaving 10 bases between them. CDR3 length: 12 amino acids. CDR3: CASSPPGYGYTF. The CDR3 DNA follows: TGTGCCAGCAGCCCCCCAGGGTATGGCTACACCTTC.

The gene calls are TRBV5-4 and TRBJ2-1; 10 bases map to TRBD2. The CDR3 is made up of 18 amino acids. The V and J ends lost 4 bases and 1 base, in that order; junction bases with no gene match: 11. In germline, CDR1 is SGHNT, CDR2 YYREEE (reference sequence). The chain's CDR3 is CASSGLLAGIGSYNEQFF. DNA for the CDR3: TGTGCCAGCAGCGGTCTACTAGCGGGAATAGGGTCCTACAATGAGCAGTTCTTC.

V and J are TRBV6-5 and TRBJ1-1; D ambiguous. V was pared by 5 bases and J by 4 bases, with 11 bases between. The germline V gene encodes CDR1 MNHEY and CDR2 SVGAGI. This CDR3 has 13 amino acids. As DNA, the CDR3 is TGTGCCAGCAGTCCCGGTCGTGCCACTGAAGCTTTCTTT. This translates into CASSPGRATEAFF.

J is TRBJ2-7 and V is TRBV2, with D tentatively TRBD1 (6 bases). V was shortened by 4 bases and J by 2 bases, with 21 bases between the two germline ends. Germline V lookup: CDR1 SNHLY, CDR2 FYNNEI. This CDR3 spans 17 amino acids. The CDR3 sequence: CASSVSSGGDRTYEQYF. The CDR3 region has the DNA TGTGCCAGCAGTGTCTCGTCGGGCGGCGACAGGACCTACGAGCAGTACTTC.

The chain is built from TRBV4-2 and TRBJ2-7, with 9 bases fitting TRBD1. The length of the CDR3 is 16 residues. After removal of 0 bases from V and 2 bases from J, the junction contained 5 bases not matched to a gene. In germline, CDR1 is LGHNA, CDR2 YNFKEQ. For the CDR3, the DNA is TGTGCCAGCAGCCAAGAGACAGGGGGGGGCACCTACGAGCAGTACTTC. The encoded protein is CASSQETGGGTYEQYF.

The chain recombines TRBV7-3 with TRBJ2-2; possibly TRBD2 for D (6 bases). There are 14 residues in the CDR3. The V end was cut by 1 base, the J end by 6 bases, with 9 bases between. Germline V gene lookup returns CDR1 SGHTA and CDR2 FQGTGA. CDR3 nucleotides: TGTGCCAGCAGCTTAAAGGAGGGAGCCGGGGAGCTGTTTTTT. Translation: CASSLKEGAGELFF.

The J gene is TRBJ2-5, the V gene TRBV6-5, with D tentatively TRBD1 (6 bases). Trimming stripped 6 bases from V and 4 bases from J, with 9 bases between. The germline CDR1 and CDR2 sequences are MNHEY and SVGAGI. There are 12 residues in the CDR3. This chain's CDR3 is CASSPRGETQYF. CDR3 DNA sequence: TGTGCCAGCAGCCCCAGGGGAGAGACCCAGTACTTC.

The chain employs TRBV28 and TRBJ2-6; no definite D call. The V end was cut by 3 bases, the J end by 0 bases, with 9 bases between. CDR3 size: 16 residues. CDR1 and CDR2 (germline): MDHEN, SYDVKM. The CDR3 nucleotides read TGTGCCAGCAGTTTGGCAGGCGTCTCTGGGGCCAACGTCCTGACTTTC. Its protein is CASSLAGVSGANVLTF.

This chain uses TRBV11-3 with TRBJ2-1; 8 bases fit TRBD2. The CDR3 totals 13 residues. Germline lookup yields CDR1 SGHNT and CDR2 YENEEA. With 5 bases clipped from V and 9 bases from J, the junction kept 6 bases outside the gene matches. The CDR3 loop is CASSRERESEQFF. The CDR3 DNA is TGTGCCAGCAGCCGTGAGCGGGAGTCTGAGCAGTTCTTC.

This clone was seen a few times. This sample includes further DNA sequences coding for the same CDR3. The genes are TRBV29-1 and TRBJ2-7, with 7 bases lining up with TRBD2. The germline CDR1 and CDR2 sequences are SQVTM and ANQGSEA. Trimming took 1 base from V and 6 from J; bases not matched to a gene: 3. The CDR3 runs to 12 residues. The CDR3 reads CSVEVGGVEQYF. CDR3 coding DNA: TGCAGCGTTGAAGTTGGGGGGGTCGAGCAGTACTTC.

J is TRBJ1-2 and V is TRBV18; no clear D. CDR1 KGHSH and CDR2 LQKENI come from the germline V gene. Deletions cut 6 bases from V and 3 bases from J, with 11 bases between. This CDR3 spans 13 amino acids. The CDR3 DNA sequence: TGTGCCAGCTCGGCGGGAGATGACTATGGCTACACCTTC. It translates to CASSAGDDYGYTF.

The chain combines TRBV30 with TRBJ1-5; D not resolved. Trimming cost V 1 base and J 6 bases, with 10 bases left between them. The germline CDR1 and CDR2 sequences are GTSNPN and SVGIG (reference sequence). The CDR3 extends over 13 amino acids. CDR3: CAWSADMGQPQHF. In DNA, the CDR3 is TGTGCCTGGAGTGCAGACATGGGTCAGCCCCAGCATTTT. The full variable domain, with the rest looked up from reference TRBV30 and TRBJ1-5, is SQTIHQWPATLVQPVGSPLSLECTVEGTSNPNLYWYRQAAGRGLQLLFYSVGIGQISSEVPQNLSASRPQDRQFILSSKKLLLSDSGFYLCAWSADMGQPQHFGDGTRLSIL.

This clone appeared once. This chain uses TRBV19 with TRBJ2-6, with D perhaps matching TRBD1 (5 bases). Germline loops: CDR1 LNHDA, CDR2 SQIVND (reference sequence). The CDR3 spans 17 residues. V was clipped by 5 bases and J by 3 bases, with 17 bases between them. The CDR3 region is CASSGQQGNFGANVLTF. CDR3 bases: TGTGCCAGTAGTGGTCAGCAGGGAAACTTTGGGGCCAACGTCCTGACTTTC.

The V gene is TRBV7-3, the J gene TRBJ1-1; the match to TRBD1 covers 9 bases. The CDR3 sequence is 14 residues long. V trimming: 5 bases; J trimming: 4 bases; junction bases outside the gene matches: 5. Germline values: CDR1 SGHTA, CDR2 FQGTGA. CDR3 sequence (DNA): TGTGCCAGCAGCAGCACACAGGGGGCCACTGAAGCTTTCTTT. Protein sequence: CASSSTQGATEAFF.

The V and J genes are TRBV29-1 and TRBJ1-1; TRBD1 is a possible D gene (6 bases). The CDR3 loop spans 15 amino acids. Trimming stripped 4 bases from V and 0 bases from J, with 15 bases between. CDR1 and CDR2 (germline): SQVTM, ANQGSEA. This CDR3 is CSVVGATGLNTEAFF. CDR3 sequence (DNA): TGCAGCGTTGTGGGGGCAACAGGTCTGAACACTGAAGCTTTCTTT.

This chain connects TRBV30 to TRBJ2-1, with 13 bases matching TRBD2. V shed 0 bases, J shed 5 bases, and the junction held 4 bases outside the gene matches. CDR3 size: 16 residues. CDR1 is GTSNPN and CDR2 is SVGIG in the germline V gene (reference sequence). The CDR3 protein is CAWSVGTSGTNNEQFF. The CDR3 nucleotides read TGTGCCTGGAGTGTGGGGACTAGCGGGACTAACAATGAGCAGTTCTTC.

This chain joins TRBV7-9 and TRBJ1-1; D might be TRBD1 (5 bases). V was clipped by 5 bases and J by 3 bases, with 10 bases between them. This CDR3 has 13 amino acids. Per the germline V gene, CDR1 is SEHNR and CDR2 is FQNEAQ (reference sequence). CDR3 DNA: TGTGCCAGCAGCCGCTTGACAGACACTGAAGCTTTCTTT. As protein: CASSRLTDTEAFF.